This TCR beta chain was profiled in a study of blood T cell repertoires in COVID-19. This CDR3 region has 15 residues. V lost 2 bases, J lost 8 bases, and 3 bases stayed unmatched. Germline CDR1 SGHTA, CDR2 FQGTGA. Using immunoSEQ multiplex PCR, the repertoire was profiled, and TCRdb retains in-frame clones only, with some absent. The data contain some 180,000 clones, around nine tenths of them singletons. The TCR was taken from a man aged 45-65 years with acute or convalescent COVID-19. Sequencing was done on a sample of peripheral blood. This chain uses TRBV7-3 with TRBJ2-1; TRBD2 matches at 13 bases. The chain's CDR3 is CASSLQGLAGDEQFF. CDR3 nucleotide sequence: TGTGCCAGCAGCTTACAAGGACTAGCGGGAGATGAGCAGTTCTTC.